Below, one T cell receptor beta chain is given with its context. This entry belongs to a study of T cell responses to AZD1222 COVID-19 vaccine. V was pared by 5 bases and J by 10 bases, with 18 bases between. There are 15 residues in the CDR3. The V gene's germline CDR1 is MDHEN and CDR2 SYDVKM. Sequenced by immunoSEQ multiplex PCR; TCRdb stores in-frame clones only, minus some. The sample lists fewer than 180,000 clones; less than 95% were seen once. Sequencing used peripheral blood, obtained on day 0 of AZD1222 vaccination. The origin of this receptor is an adult in good health. V gene TRBV28 combines with J gene TRBJ1-6; D is possibly TRBD1 (6 bases). The CDR3 sequence is CASSAPQGESSPLHF. CDR3 coding DNA: TGTGCCAGCAGTGCCCCACAGGGAGAGAGCTCACCCCTCCACTTT.